This record concerns one T cell receptor beta chain sequence. With 2 bases removed from V and 3 bases from J, the gap between germline ends came to 7 bases. Germline V gives CDR1 MNHEY, CDR2 SVGAGI. The CDR3 has 13 amino acids. This sample is drawn from a study of cytomegalovirus exposure and HLA in healthy donors. The PCR employed 60 Vbeta primers together with 13 Jbeta primers. Profiling relied on immunoSEQ multiplex PCR, and the TCRdb table lists in-frame clones only, not all of them. The table lists 150,000 to 200,000 clones, approximately 85% of them singletons. Sequencing was done on a sample of PBMCs. The rearrangement joins TRBV6-5 to TRBJ1-1; unclear D gene. This TCR came from a man younger than 35 in good health and CMV-seronegative. The CDR3 DNA is TGTGCCAGCAGTTACCGGGAGTACACTGAAGCTTTCTTT. This codes for CASSYREYTEAFF.